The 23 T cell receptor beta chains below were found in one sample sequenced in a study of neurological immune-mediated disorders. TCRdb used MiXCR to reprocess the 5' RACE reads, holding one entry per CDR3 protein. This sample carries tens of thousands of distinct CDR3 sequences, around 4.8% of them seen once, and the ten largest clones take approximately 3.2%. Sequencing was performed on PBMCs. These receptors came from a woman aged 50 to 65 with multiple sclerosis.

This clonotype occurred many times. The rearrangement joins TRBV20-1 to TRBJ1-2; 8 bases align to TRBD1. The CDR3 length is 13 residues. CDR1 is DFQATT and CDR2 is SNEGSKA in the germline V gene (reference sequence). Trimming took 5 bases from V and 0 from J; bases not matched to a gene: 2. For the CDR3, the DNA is TGCAGTGCTCGGGGACAGGCTAACTATGGCTACACCTTC. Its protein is CSARGQANYGYTF.

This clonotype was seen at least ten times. CDR3 loop: CATSRPSGSPHEQYV. CDR3 bases: TGTGCCACCAGCAGACCCTCTGGCAGCCCCCACGAGCAGTACGTC. The chain is built from TRBV15 and TRBJ2-7, with no clear D. Trimming left V 2 bases short and J 5 bases short, with 16 bases between. The germline gives CDR1 LNHNV, CDR2 YYDKDF (reference sequence). This CDR3 spans 15 amino acids.

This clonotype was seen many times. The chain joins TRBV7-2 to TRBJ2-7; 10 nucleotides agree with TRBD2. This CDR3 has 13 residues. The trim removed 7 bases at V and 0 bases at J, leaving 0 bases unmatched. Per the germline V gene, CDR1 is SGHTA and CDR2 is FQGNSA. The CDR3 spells CASTSGSSYEQYF. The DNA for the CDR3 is TGTGCCAGCACTAGCGGGAGCTCCTACGAGCAGTACTTC.

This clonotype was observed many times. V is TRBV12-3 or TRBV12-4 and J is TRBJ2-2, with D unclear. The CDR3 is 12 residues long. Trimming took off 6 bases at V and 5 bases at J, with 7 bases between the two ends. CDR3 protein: CASSRFTGELFF. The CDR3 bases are TGTGCCAGCAGCAGGTTTACCGGGGAGCTGTTTTTT.

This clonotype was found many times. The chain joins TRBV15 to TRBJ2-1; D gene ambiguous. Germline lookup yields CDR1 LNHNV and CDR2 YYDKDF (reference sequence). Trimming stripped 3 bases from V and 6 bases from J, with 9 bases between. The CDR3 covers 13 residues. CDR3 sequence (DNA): TGTGCCACCAGCAGTGGGGTGAGCAATGAGCAGTTCTTC. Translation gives CATSSGVSNEQFF.

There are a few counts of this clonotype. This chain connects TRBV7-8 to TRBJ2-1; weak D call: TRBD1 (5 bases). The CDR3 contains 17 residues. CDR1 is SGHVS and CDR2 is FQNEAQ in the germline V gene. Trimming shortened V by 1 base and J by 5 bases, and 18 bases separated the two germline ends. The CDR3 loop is CASSLDSRGAGDNEQFF. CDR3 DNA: TGTGCCAGCAGCTTAGACTCACGTGGGGCTGGGGACAATGAGCAGTTCTTC.

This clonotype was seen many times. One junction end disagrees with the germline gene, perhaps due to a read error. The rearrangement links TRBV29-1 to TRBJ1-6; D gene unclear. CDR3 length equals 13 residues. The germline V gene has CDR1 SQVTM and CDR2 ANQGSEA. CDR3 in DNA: TGCAGCGCCGGCCTTGGGGTTGATTCACCCCTCAACTTT. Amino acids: CSAGLGVDSPLNF.

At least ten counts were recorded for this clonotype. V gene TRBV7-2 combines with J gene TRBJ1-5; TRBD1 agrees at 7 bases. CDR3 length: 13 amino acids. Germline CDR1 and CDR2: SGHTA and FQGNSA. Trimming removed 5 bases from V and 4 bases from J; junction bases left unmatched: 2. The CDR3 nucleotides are TGTGCCAGCAGCCGGGGACAGAATCAGCCCCAGCATTTT. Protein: CASSRGQNQPQHF.

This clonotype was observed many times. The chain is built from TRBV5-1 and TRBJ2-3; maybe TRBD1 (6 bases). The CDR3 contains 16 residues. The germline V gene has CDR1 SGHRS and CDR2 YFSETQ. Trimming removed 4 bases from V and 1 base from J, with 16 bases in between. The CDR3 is CASSVLQGAGTDTQYF. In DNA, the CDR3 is TGCGCCAGCAGCGTGCTACAGGGTGCGGGCACAGATACGCAGTATTTT. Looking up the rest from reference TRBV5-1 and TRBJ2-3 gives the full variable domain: KAGVTQTPRYLIKTRGQQVTLSCSPISGHRSVSWYQQTPGQGLQFLFEYFSETQRNKGNFPGRFSGRQFSNSRSEMNVSTLELGDSALYLCASSVLQGAGTDTQYFGPGTRLTVL.

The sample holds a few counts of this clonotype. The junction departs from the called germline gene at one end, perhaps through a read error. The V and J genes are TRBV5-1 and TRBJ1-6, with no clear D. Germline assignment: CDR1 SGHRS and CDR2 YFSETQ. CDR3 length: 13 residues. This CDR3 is CASSLAESSPLNF. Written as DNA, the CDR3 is TGCGCCAGCAGCTTGGCCGAATCTTCACCCCTCAACTTT.

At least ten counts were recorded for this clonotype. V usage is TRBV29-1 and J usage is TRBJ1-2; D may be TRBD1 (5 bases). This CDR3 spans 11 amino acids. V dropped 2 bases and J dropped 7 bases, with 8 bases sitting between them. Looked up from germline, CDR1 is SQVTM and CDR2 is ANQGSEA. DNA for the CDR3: TGCAGCGTTGAACTTGGGGGTGGCTACACCTTC. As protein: CSVELGGGYTF.

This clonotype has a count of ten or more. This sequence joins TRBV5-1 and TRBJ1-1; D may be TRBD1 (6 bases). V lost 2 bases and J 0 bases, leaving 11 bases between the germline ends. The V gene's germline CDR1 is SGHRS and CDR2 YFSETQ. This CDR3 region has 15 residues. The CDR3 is CASSFGGLMNTEAFF. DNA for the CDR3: TGCGCCAGCAGCTTCGGGGGGCTGATGAACACTGAAGCTTTCTTT.

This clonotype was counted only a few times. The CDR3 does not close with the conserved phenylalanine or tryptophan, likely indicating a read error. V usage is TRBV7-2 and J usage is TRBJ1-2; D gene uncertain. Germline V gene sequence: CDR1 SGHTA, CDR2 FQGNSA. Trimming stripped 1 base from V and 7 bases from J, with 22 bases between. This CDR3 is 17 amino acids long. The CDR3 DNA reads TGTGCCAGCAGCTTAGTATCTTATACTGGGGAGCGAGGTGGCTACACCGTC. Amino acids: CASSLVSYTGERGGYTV.

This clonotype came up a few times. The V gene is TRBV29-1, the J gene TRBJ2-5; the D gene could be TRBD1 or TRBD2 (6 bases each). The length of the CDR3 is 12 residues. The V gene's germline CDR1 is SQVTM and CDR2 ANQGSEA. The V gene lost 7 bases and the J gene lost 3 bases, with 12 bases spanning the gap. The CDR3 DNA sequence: TGCAGCGGGGGGGCGTCGGAAGAGACCCAGTACTTC. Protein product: CSGGASEETQYF.

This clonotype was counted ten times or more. CDR3 sequence: CASSLDPRGNTIYF. CDR3 DNA sequence: TGTGCCAGCAGCCTGGATCCTCGGGGAAACACCATATATTTT. The chain uses TRBV7-2 and TRBJ1-3; D is ambiguous. V dropped 5 bases and J dropped 4 bases, with 12 bases sitting between them. Looked up from germline, CDR1 is SGHTA and CDR2 is FQGNSA. This CDR3 is built from 14 residues.

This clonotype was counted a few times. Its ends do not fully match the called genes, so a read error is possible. In DNA, the CDR3 is TGTGCCAGCAGCTTAGTACGGGGTAATTCACCCCTCAACTTT. Protein sequence: CASSLVRGNSPLNF. The chain couples TRBV11-1 to TRBJ1-6; D gene ambiguous. The CDR3 has 14 amino acids. CDR1 is SGHAT, CDR2 FQDESV, per germline (reference sequence).

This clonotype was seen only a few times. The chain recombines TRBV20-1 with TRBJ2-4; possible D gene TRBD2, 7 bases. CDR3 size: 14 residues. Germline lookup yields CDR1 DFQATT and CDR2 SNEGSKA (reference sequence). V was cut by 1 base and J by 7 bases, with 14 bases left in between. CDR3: CSARGWGGLNIQYF. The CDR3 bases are TGCAGTGCTAGAGGTTGGGGGGGGCTGAACATTCAGTACTTC.

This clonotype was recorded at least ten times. CDR3 sequence (DNA): TGCGCCAGCAGCCAAATCGACCGGGACGGGGACACCGGGGAGCTGTTTTTT. Its protein is CASSQIDRDGDTGELFF. The rearrangement links TRBV4-3 to TRBJ2-2; possibly TRBD1 or TRBD2 for D (5 bases each). Germline V CDR1 and CDR2: LGHNA, YSLEER. V lost 2 bases and J lost 3, with 16 bases in between. The CDR3 is 17 residues long.

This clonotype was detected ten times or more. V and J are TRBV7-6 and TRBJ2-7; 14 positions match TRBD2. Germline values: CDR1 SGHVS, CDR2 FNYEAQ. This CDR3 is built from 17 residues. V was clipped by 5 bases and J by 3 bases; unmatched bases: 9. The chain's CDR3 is CASSPTSGGAALYEQYF. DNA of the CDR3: TGTGCCAGCAGCCCGACTAGCGGGGGGGCCGCACTCTACGAGCAGTACTTC.

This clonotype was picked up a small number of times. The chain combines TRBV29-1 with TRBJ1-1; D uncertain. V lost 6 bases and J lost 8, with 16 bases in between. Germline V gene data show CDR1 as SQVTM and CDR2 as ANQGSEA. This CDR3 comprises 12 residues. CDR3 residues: CSVERTGAEAFF. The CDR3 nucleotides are TGCAGCGTGGAGAGGACCGGAGCCGAAGCTTTCTTT.

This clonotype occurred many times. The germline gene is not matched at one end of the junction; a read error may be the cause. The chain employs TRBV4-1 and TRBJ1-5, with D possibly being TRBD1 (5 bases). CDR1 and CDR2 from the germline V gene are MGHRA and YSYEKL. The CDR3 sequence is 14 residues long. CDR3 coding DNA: TGCGCCAGCAGCCAAGGGTCAGGGAGCCAGCCCCAGAATTTT. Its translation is CASSQGSGSQPQNF.

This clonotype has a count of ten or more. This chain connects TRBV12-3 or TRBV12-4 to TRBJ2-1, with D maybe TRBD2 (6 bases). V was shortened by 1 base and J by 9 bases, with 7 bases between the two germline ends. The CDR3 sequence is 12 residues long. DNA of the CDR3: TGTGCCAGCAGTTTAGGGCGGGGTGAGCAGTTCTTC. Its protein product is CASSLGRGEQFF.

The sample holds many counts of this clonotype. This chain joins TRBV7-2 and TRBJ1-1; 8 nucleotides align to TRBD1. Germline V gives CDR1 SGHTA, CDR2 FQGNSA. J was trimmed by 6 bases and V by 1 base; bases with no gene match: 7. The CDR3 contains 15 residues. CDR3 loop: CASSLEDREVPEAFF. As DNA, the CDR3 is TGTGCCAGCAGCTTAGAGGACAGGGAGGTCCCTGAAGCTTTCTTT.